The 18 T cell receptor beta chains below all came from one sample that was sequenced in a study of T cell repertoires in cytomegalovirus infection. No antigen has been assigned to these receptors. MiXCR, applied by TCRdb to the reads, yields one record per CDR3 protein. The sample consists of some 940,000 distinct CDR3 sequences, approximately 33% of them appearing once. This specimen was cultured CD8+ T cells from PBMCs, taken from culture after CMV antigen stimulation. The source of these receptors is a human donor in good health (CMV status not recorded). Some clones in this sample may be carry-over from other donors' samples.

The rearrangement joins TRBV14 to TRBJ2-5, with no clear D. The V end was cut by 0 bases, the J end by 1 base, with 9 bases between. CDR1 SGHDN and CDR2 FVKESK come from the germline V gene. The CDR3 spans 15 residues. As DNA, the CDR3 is TGTGCCAGCAGCCAAGATTCTTCCAGCCAAGAGACCCAGTACTTC. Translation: CASSQDSSSQETQYF.

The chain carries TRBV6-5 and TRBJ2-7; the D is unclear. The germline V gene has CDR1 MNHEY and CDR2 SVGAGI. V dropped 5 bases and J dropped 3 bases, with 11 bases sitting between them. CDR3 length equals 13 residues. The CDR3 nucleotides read TGTGCCAGCAGTCTGGGGATGAACTACGAGCAGTACTTC. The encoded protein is CASSLGMNYEQYF.

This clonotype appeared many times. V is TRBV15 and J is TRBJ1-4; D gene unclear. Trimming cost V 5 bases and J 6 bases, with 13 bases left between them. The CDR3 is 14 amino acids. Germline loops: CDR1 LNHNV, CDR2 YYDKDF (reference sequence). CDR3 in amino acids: CATSGIKYYEKLFF. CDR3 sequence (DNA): TGTGCCACCAGCGGAATAAAGTACTATGAAAAACTGTTTTTT.

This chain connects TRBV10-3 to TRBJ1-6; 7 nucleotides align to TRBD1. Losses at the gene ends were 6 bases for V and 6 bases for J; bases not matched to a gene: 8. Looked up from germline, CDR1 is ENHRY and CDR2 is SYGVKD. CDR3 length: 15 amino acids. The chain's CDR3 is CAIRTGTALNSPLHF. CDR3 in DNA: TGTGCCATCAGGACCGGGACAGCTCTTAATTCACCCCTCCACTTT.

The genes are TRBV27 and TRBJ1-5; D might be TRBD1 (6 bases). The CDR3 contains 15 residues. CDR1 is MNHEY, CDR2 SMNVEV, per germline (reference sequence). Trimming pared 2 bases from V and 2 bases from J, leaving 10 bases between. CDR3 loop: CASSLRGRGNQPQHF. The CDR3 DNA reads TGTGCCAGCAGTTTAAGGGGGAGGGGCAATCAGCCCCAGCATTTT.

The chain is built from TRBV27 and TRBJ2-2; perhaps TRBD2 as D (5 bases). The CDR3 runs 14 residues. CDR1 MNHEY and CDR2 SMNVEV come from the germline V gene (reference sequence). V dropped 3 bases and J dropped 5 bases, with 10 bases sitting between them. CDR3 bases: TGTGCCAGCAGTTTTCAGGAGGCAACCGGGGAGCTGTTTTTT. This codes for CASSFQEATGELFF.

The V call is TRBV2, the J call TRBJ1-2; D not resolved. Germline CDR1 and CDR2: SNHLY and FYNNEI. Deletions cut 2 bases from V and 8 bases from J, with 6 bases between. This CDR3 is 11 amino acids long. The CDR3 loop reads CASSESPGYTF. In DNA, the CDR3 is TGTGCCAGCAGTGAAAGTCCGGGCTACACCTTC.

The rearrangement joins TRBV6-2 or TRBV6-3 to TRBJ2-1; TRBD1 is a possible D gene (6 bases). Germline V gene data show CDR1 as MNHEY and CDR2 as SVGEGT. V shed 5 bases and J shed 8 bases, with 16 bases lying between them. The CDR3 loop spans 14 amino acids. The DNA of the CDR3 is TGTGCCAGCAGTATGGGGACACTGGGGGATGAGCAGTTCTTC. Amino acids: CASSMGTLGDEQFF.

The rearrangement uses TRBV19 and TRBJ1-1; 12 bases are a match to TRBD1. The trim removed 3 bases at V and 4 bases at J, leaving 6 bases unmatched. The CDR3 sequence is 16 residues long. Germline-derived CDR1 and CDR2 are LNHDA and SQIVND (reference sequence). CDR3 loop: CASSMPGQGAVTEAFF. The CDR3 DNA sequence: TGTGCCAGTAGTATGCCGGGACAGGGGGCTGTCACTGAAGCTTTCTTT.

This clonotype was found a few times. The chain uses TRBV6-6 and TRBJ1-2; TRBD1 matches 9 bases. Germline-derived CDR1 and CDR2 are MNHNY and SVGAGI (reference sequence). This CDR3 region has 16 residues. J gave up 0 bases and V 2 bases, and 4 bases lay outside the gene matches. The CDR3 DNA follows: TGTGCCAGCAGTTACGGCGGGACAGGGACTAACTATGGCTACACCTTC. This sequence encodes CASSYGGTGTNYGYTF.

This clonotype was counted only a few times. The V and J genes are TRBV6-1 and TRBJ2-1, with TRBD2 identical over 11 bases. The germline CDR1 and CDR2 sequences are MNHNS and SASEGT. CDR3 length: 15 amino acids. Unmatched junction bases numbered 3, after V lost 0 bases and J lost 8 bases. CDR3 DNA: TGTGCCAGCAGTGAAGCACTAGCGGGGGTTGATGAGCAGTTCTTC. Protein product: CASSEALAGVDEQFF.

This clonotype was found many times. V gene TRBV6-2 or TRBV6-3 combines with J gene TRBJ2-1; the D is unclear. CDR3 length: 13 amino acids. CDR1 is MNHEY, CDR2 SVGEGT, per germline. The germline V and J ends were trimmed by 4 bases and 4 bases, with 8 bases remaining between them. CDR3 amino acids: CASSSLGYNEQFF. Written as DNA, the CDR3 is TGTGCCAGCAGTTCCTTAGGGTACAATGAGCAGTTCTTC.

The CDR3 sequence is CASSSTAAAPYEQYV. In DNA, the CDR3 is TGTGCCAGCAGCTCTACGGCAGCCGCACCCTACGAGCAGTACGTC. The genes are TRBV7-9 and TRBJ2-7; D is undetermined. The germline V gene encodes CDR1 SEHNR and CDR2 FQNEAQ (reference sequence). The V gene lost 4 bases and the J gene lost 2 bases, with 15 bases spanning the gap. This CDR3 comprises 15 residues.

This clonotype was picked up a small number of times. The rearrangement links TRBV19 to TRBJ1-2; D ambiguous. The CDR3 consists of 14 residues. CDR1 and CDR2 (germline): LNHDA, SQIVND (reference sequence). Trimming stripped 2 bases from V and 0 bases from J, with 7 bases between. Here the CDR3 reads CASSITAANYGYTF. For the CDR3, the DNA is TGTGCCAGTAGTATAACGGCAGCTAACTATGGCTACACCTTC.

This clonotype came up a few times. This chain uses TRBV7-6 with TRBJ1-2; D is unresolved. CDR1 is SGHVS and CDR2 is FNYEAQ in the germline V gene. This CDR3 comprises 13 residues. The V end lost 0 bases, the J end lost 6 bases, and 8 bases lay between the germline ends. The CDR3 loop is CASSLAGRDGYTF. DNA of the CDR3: TGTGCCAGCAGCTTAGCCGGTCGTGATGGCTACACCTTC.

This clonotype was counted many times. The CDR3 here is CASSPGTGTYTDTQYF. The CDR3 DNA follows: TGTGCCAGCAGCCCCGGGACAGGGACATACACAGATACGCAGTATTTT. The V call is TRBV7-8, the J call TRBJ2-3; 9 bases match TRBD1. Germline V CDR1 and CDR2: SGHVS, FQNEAQ. Unmatched junction bases numbered 8, after V lost 5 bases and J lost 2 bases. The CDR3 is made up of 16 amino acids.

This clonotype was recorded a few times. Here the CDR3 DNA reads TGTGCCATAGACAGGGAGAACACTGAAGCTTTCTTT. Translating it yields CAIDRENTEAFF. The V gene is TRBV12-3 or TRBV12-4, the J gene TRBJ1-1, with 7 bases aligning to TRBD1. The CDR3 contains 12 residues. V lost 10 bases, J lost 1 base, and 3 bases stayed unmatched.

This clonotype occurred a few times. In nucleotides, the CDR3 is TGTGCCAGCAGTTTGTCGAATACGCAGTATTTT. It translates to CASSLSNTQYF. The J gene is TRBJ2-3, the V gene TRBV12-3 or TRBV12-4; D gene uncertain. This CDR3 contains 11 residues. Trimming removed 3 bases at V and 7 bases at J, with 5 bases between.